A selection of T cell receptor beta chains follows, all from one sample in a study of early T cells in non-severe SARS-CoV-2 infection. MiXCR was run by TCRdb on the 5' RACE reads, yielding one entry per CDR3 protein. The data show tens of thousands of distinct CDR3 sequences, with around 12% seen just once and 3.5% to 4.5% held by the top ten. The specimen sequenced was whole blood. These receptors came from an adult who was a healthcare worker with PCR-confirmed SARS-CoV-2 infection or an uninfected control (not recorded which). Both conserved end residues are part of each CDR3. D genes are given only for firm matches. The size of a clone is reported for some rows only, either as once, few or many, or as a class for expanded clones.

j_call d_call clone_size v_call cdr3_aa cdr3_nt
TRBJ2-7 TRBD2 few TRBV28 CASSLPGLADSYEQYF TGTGCCAGCAGTTTACCGGGACTAGCGGATTCCTACGAGCAGTACTTC
TRBJ2-1 . . TRBV20-1 CSARPNRDSASNEQFF TGCAGTGCTAGACCTAACCGGGACTCAGCAAGCAATGAGCAGTTCTTC
TRBJ1-2 . few TRBV21-1 CASSKALSDRGEDGYTF TGTGCCAGCAGCAAAGCGCTTTCGGACAGGGGAGAAGATGGCTACACCTTC
TRBJ2-1 . few TRBV29-1 CSVEGEAGFDEQFF TGCAGCGTTGAGGGGGAGGCGGGCTTTGATGAGCAGTTCTTC
TRBJ1-1 . . TRBV10-3 CAISVTEPNTEAFF TGTGCCATCAGTGTTACAGAGCCGAACACTGAAGCTTTCTTT
TRBJ1-6 . many TRBV18 CASSLDSFGYNSPLHF TGTGCCAGCTCACTGGACAGCTTTGGTTATAATTCACCCCTCCACTTT
TRBJ2-7 . . TRBV24-1 CATSDRYRVSEQYF TGTGCCACCAGTGATAGGTACAGGGTGTCCGAGCAGTACTTC
TRBJ2-1 TRBD1 many TRBV4-1 CASSQVMGQGINEQFF TGCGCCAGCAGCCAAGTAATGGGACAGGGGATAAATGAGCAGTTCTTC
TRBJ2-1 . few TRBV5-4 CASSASSNTYNEQFF TGTGCCAGCAGCGCTTCTAGCAATACCTACAATGAGCAGTTCTTC
TRBJ1-1 . few TRBV6-5 CASSYRDLNTEAFF TGTGCCAGCAGTTACCGGGACCTGAACACTGAAGCTTTCTTT
TRBJ1-2 . many TRBV18 CASSPDPSVTNYGYTF TGTGCCAGCTCACCGGACCCCTCGGTAACTAACTATGGCTACACCTTC
TRBJ2-3 TRBD2 . TRBV24-1 CATSGVGLAGGTDTQYF TGTGCCACCAGTGGCGTTGGACTAGCGGGCGGGACGGATACGCAGTATTTT
TRBJ2-5 TRBD1 few TRBV20-1 CSAPPGTGGETQYF TGCAGTGCCCCCCCCGGGACAGGGGGAGAGACCCAGTACTTC
TRBJ2-7 . many TRBV3-1 CASSRGSLSYEQYF TGTGCCAGCAGCCGGGGGAGTCTGTCCTACGAGCAGTACTTC
TRBJ2-3 TRBD1 . TRBV19 CASSLDPGQEIPGTDTQYF TGTGCCAGTAGCCTAGACCCGGGACAGGAAATTCCGGGCACAGATACGCAGTATTTT
TRBJ2-3 TRBD2 many TRBV6-1 CASSDGAGGPADTQYF TGTGCCAGCAGTGATGGGGCGGGAGGGCCCGCAGATACGCAGTATTTT
TRBJ1-2 . many TRBV5-1 CASSLYGNYGYTF TGCGCCAGCAGCTTGTACGGAAACTATGGCTACACCTTC
TRBJ2-3 . . TRBV7-2 CASSPYFSNTQYF TGTGCCAGCAGCCCGTACTTCTCAAATACGCAGTATTTT
TRBJ2-2 TRBD2 many TRBV29-1 CSVAQRETGELFF TGCAGCGTTGCACAGCGGGAGACCGGGGAGCTGTTTTTT
TRBJ2-1 . many TRBV2 CASSVAREQFF TGTGCCAGCAGTGTTGCCCGAGAGCAGTTCTTC
TRBJ2-1 . many TRBV1 CTSSQHRDSDEQFF TGCACCAGCAGCCAGCACCGGGACTCAGATGAGCAGTTCTTC
TRBJ2-1 . many TRBV4-1 CASSRGAGDNEQFF TGCGCCAGCAGCCGGGGGGCAGGGGACAATGAGCAGTTCTTC
TRBJ2-1 . many TRBV12-3/TRBV12-4 CASSPPRVPYNEQFF TGTGCCAGCAGTCCTCCGCGGGTTCCCTACAATGAGCAGTTCTTC
TRBJ2-1 TRBD2 many TRBV15 CATRKILAGVFNEQFF TGTGCCACCAGAAAAATTCTAGCGGGAGTATTTAATGAGCAGTTCTTC
TRBJ2-1 . few TRBV2 CASRENGLNEQFF TGTGCCAGCAGGGAAAACGGACTCAATGAGCAGTTCTTC
TRBJ2-1 TRBD2 few TRBV20-1 CSARDRETSSGNEQFF TGCAGTGCTAGAGATCGAGAGACTAGCTCGGGCAATGAGCAGTTCTTC
TRBJ2-7 . many TRBV12-3/TRBV12-4 CASSLGQNYEQYF TGTGCCAGCAGTTTGGGACAAAACTACGAGCAGTACTTC
TRBJ2-1 . . TRBV2 CASSREKQFF TGTGCCAGCAGTAGGGAAAAGCAGTTCTTC
TRBJ2-2 TRBD1 many TRBV7-8 CASSLAGQSGELFF TGTGCCAGCAGCTTAGCGGGACAGTCCGGGGAGCTGTTTTTT
TRBJ2-2 . . TRBV11-3 CASSSPTVTGELFF TGTGCCAGCAGCTCCCCGACAGTCACCGGGGAGCTGTTTTTT
TRBJ2-1 TRBD2 few TRBV7-3 CASSPGLADYEQFF TGTGCCAGCAGCCCGGGACTAGCGGATTATGAGCAGTTCTTC
TRBJ2-7 . many TRBV28 CASSTVVDYEQYF TGTGCCAGCAGCACTGTAGTGGATTACGAGCAGTACTTC
TRBJ2-5 TRBD2 . TRBV13 CASSLWVTSGSGETQYF TGTGCCAGCAGCTTATGGGTTACTAGCGGGAGTGGAGAGACCCAGTACTTC
TRBJ2-3 . many TRBV20-1 CSAARTDTQYF TGCAGTGCTGCAAGGACAGATACGCAGTATTTT
TRBJ2-7 TRBD2 few TRBV20-1 CSARDVSGRDYEQYF TGCAGTGCTAGAGATGTCAGCGGGAGGGACTACGAGCAGTACTTC
TRBJ2-3 . . TRBV7-2 CASSLGLVTDTQYF TGTGCCAGCAGCTTAGGTCTAGTCACAGATACGCAGTATTTT
TRBJ2-2 . few TRBV28 CASMTVGPGELFF TGTGCCAGCATGACAGTAGGGCCGGGGGAGCTGTTTTTT
TRBJ2-5 . many TRBV29-1 CSVEDRSGVRETQYF TGCAGCGTTGAAGATCGGTCCGGGGTCCGGGAGACCCAGTACTTC